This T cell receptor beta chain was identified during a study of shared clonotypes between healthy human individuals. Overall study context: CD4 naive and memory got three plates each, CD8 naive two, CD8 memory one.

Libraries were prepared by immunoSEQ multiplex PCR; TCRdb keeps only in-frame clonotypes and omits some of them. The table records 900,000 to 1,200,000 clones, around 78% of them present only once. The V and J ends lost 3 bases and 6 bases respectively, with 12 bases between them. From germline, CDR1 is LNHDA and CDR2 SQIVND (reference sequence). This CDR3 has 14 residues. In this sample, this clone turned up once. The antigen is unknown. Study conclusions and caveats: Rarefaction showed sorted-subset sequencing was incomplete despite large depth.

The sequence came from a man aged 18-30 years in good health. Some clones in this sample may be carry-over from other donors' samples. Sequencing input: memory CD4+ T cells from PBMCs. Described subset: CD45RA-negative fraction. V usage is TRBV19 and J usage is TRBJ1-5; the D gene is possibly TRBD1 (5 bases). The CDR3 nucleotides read TGTGCCAGTAGTATGTTGGGGGGAGGTCAGCCCCAGCATTTT. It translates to CASSMLGGGQPQHF.